The 13 T cell receptor beta chains below come from one sample, sequenced in a study of T cells expressing NK-cell markers. Reanalyzing the 5' RACE reads, TCRdb keeps one entry per CDR3 protein, without DNA. The sample holds fewer than 400,000 distinct CDR3 sequences. Material: blood T cells: a sorted CD56 or NKG2C T cell subset, CD4+ or CD8+ T cells, or bulk PBMC T cells (not recorded which). All receptors derive from a man aged 18-75 years in good health.

This chain connects TRBV9 to TRBJ2-5; the D call of TRBD1 rests on TCRdb alone, since no DNA is present to check it. The length of the CDR3 is 15 residues. Germline V lookup: CDR1 SGDLS, CDR2 YYNGEE. The CDR3 reads CASSVGRGGAETQYF.

The V and J genes are TRBV4-1 and TRBJ2-2. This CDR3 region has 15 residues. From germline, CDR1 is MGHRA and CDR2 YSYEKL. CDR3 amino acids: CASSQLWIYTGELFF.

This rearrangement joins TRBV7-3 to TRBJ1-2; TCRdb selects TRBD1, and the lack of DNA leaves this call unchecked. The CDR3 consists of 17 residues. Germline loops: CDR1 SGHTA, CDR2 FQGTGA. CDR3 protein: CASSYDSDRGQDYGYTF.

The chain uses TRBV7-8 and TRBJ1-1; TCRdb selects TRBD1, and the lack of DNA leaves this call unchecked. The V gene's germline CDR1 is SGHVS and CDR2 FQNEAQ. This CDR3 comprises 15 residues. CDR3 in amino acids: CASSLGSLVKGTAFF.

The rearrangement uses TRBV15 and TRBJ1-5; no DNA is available, so the TRBD1 call from TCRdb remains unchecked. The germline gives CDR1 LNHNV, CDR2 YYDKDF (reference sequence). The CDR3 covers 15 residues. The CDR3 loop reads CATSRDGQGGQPQHF.

The chain carries TRBV6-5 and TRBJ1-1. The CDR3 has 17 amino acids. CDR1 is MNHEY and CDR2 is SVGAGI in the germline V gene. This chain's CDR3 is CASSYSAGRRVNTEAFF.

This rearrangement joins TRBV20-1 to TRBJ2-6; TCRdb reports TRBD1, a call that lacks DNA to check it against. Per germline, CDR1 DFQATT and CDR2 SNEGSKA (reference sequence). There are 16 residues in the CDR3. The chain's CDR3 is CSARAAGGFGANVLTF.

The V call is TRBV9, the J call TRBJ1-2; the TCRdb call, TRBD1, lacks DNA for checking. CDR1 is SGDLS, CDR2 YYNGEE, per germline. This CDR3 contains 16 residues. CDR3 residues: CASSVEWTGGGYGYTF.

The chain joins TRBV5-5 to TRBJ2-1. The germline V gene encodes CDR1 SGHKS and CDR2 YYEKEE (reference sequence). This CDR3 region has 16 residues. CDR3 in amino acids: CASRLREATKGNEQFF. Full variable domain (outside the CDR3, taken from reference TRBV5-5 and TRBJ2-1): DAGVTQSPTHLIKTRGQQVTLRCSPISGHKSVSWYQQVLGQGPQFIFQYYEKEERGRGNFPDRFSARQFPNYSSELNVNALLLGDSALYLCASRLREATKGNEQFFGPGTRLTVL.

The V and J genes are TRBV5-1 and TRBJ2-7; TCRdb gives TRBD1 as the D gene, but with no DNA this cannot be confirmed. This CDR3 region has 18 residues. Germline values: CDR1 SGHRS, CDR2 YFSETQ. CDR3 sequence reads: CASSSGSSPGQVPYEQYF.

V is TRBV20-1 and J is TRBJ2-3; TCRdb's D call of TRBD2 is untestable without DNA. This CDR3 contains 19 residues. The germline CDR1 and CDR2 sequences are DFQATT and SNEGSKA (reference sequence). CDR3 sequence: CSARDVGLAGSLVTDTQYF.

The rearrangement uses TRBV12-3 or TRBV12-4 and TRBJ2-1. CDR3 length equals 15 residues. The CDR3 spells CASIFAPSSYNEQFF.

V usage is TRBV6-1 and J usage is TRBJ2-7. Germline CDR1 MNHNS, CDR2 SASEGT. This CDR3 spans 16 amino acids. CDR3 region: CASSADHYYLFYEQYF.